This T cell receptor (beta chain) was observed in a study of beta chain features in type 1 diabetes. Study as a whole: Cell yields, age and gender were similar between patients and healthy donors. In all, about 110 million sorted cells from all samples were analyzed.

This clone was seen more than once but under ten times. The target antigen is unknown. Sequenced material consisted of expressed TCRB transcripts (all of the isolated RNA was reverse transcribed). The assay was immunoSEQ multiplex PCR, and TCRdb's table has in-frame clones only and misses some. The sample yields some 130,000 clones, around 10% seen once. Points from the study as a whole: Whatever favoring of shorter templates PCR might show would apply equally to patients and controls. Moderately but significantly shorter TCRB CDR3s were found in Type 1 diabetes patients in all four CD4+ subsets.

The source material was central memory CD4+ T cells from blood. The sequence was collected from a man in his thirties or forties with type 1 diabetes.

The CDR3 nucleotides read TGTGCCAGCAGGGAAAGCTGGAACTATGGCTACACCTTC. Translation gives CASRESWNYGYTF. The chain is built from TRBV6-1 and TRBJ1-2; D unclear. V was cut by 6 bases and J by 2 bases, with 10 bases left in between. The CDR3 spans 13 residues. The germline CDR1 and CDR2 sequences are MNHNS and SASEGT.